These 21 T cell receptor beta chains were all obtained from the same sample, sequenced in a study of beta chain features in type 1 diabetes (dated by TCRdb to 2016 to 2019). The library was made by the immunoSEQ multiplex PCR assay. The High Capacity cDNA Reverse Transcription Kit was used to reverse transcribe all of the isolated RNA, meaning that expressed TCRB transcripts were what got sequenced. This immuneACCESS table, as held by TCRdb, lists in-frame sequences with V and J called but not all clones. Of the missing ones, under half trace to an unresolved V gene in checked studies; the others have no known cause. This sample gives some 180,000 clones in total; around 13% of them show up just once. Clones ranked in the top ten supply 0.55% to 0.8% of the sample. The sequenced sample consisted of central memory CD4+ T cells from blood. The receptors here all came from a woman under 30 in good health.

This rearrangement joins TRBV9 to TRBJ2-7; D is perhaps TRBD1 (6 bases). Trimming pared 0 bases from V and 7 bases from J, leaving 11 bases between. Germline V CDR1 and CDR2: SGDLS, YYNGEE. This CDR3 has 13 amino acids. CDR3 in amino acids: CASSVGTGLEQYF. The DNA of the CDR3 is TGTGCCAGCAGCGTAGGAACAGGGTTGGAGCAGTACTTC. Complete variable domain (other parts from reference TRBV9 and TRBJ2-7): DSGVTQTPKHLITATGQRVTLRCSPRSGDLSVYWYQQSLDQGLQFLIQYYNGEERAKGNILERFSAQQFPDLHSELNLSSLELGDSALYFCASSVGTGLEQYFGPGTRLTVT.

The rearrangement links TRBV11-1 to TRBJ2-1; 9 bases line up with TRBD1. Germline V lookup: CDR1 SGHAT, CDR2 FQDESV (reference sequence). CDR3 length equals 13 residues. With 5 bases clipped from V and 4 bases from J, the junction kept 0 bases outside the gene matches. In DNA form, the CDR3 reads TGTGCCAGCAGCGACAGGGGGTACAATGAGCAGTTCTTC. It encodes CASSDRGYNEQFF.

This clone appeared a few times. The chain uses TRBV12-5 and TRBJ1-5; 7 bases line up with TRBD1. Germline CDR1 LGHNT, CDR2 FRNRAP. The CDR3 runs to 14 residues. V shed 6 bases, J shed 6 bases, and the junction held 8 bases outside the gene matches. The CDR3 nucleotides read TGTGCTAGTGGACTCGAGGACAGGCTTCAGCCCCAGCATTTT. Protein: CASGLEDRLQPQHF.

In regard to this clone: In the same sample, other DNA sequences code for this CDR3. V usage is TRBV28 and J usage is TRBJ1-2; no clear D gene. Looked up from germline, CDR1 is MDHEN and CDR2 is SYDVKM. With 5 bases removed from V and 2 bases from J, the gap between germline ends came to 3 bases. The CDR3 runs 11 residues. The CDR3 loop reads CASSRNYGYTF. CDR3 bases: TGTGCCAGCAGTCGGAACTATGGCTACACCTTC.

The chain carries TRBV4-2 and TRBJ2-3; D not resolved. V gave up 1 base and J gave up 1 base, with 6 bases separating them. Germline V gene data show CDR1 as LGHNA and CDR2 as YNFKEQ. The CDR3 length is 14 residues. CDR3 sequence: CASSQGHGTDTQYF. The CDR3 nucleotides are TGTGCCAGCAGCCAAGGACACGGCACAGATACGCAGTATTTT.

This clone appeared a few times. This chain joins TRBV7-9 and TRBJ1-5; D not certain. Per germline, CDR1 SEHNR and CDR2 FQNEAQ (reference sequence). CDR3 length equals 13 residues. Trimming left V 2 bases short and J 6 bases short, with 8 bases between. CDR3 nucleotides: TGTGCCAGCAGCTTAACAGTCGGTCAGCCCCAGCATTTT. It yields the protein CASSLTVGQPQHF.

This clone was picked up a small number of times. This CDR3 is also generated by other DNA sequences in the sample. This chain connects TRBV28 to TRBJ2-1, with a tentative D call TRBD2 (5 bases). Between the trimmed V and J ends, which lost 3 bases and 8 bases, there was a span of 5 bases. Germline assignment: CDR1 MDHEN and CDR2 SYDVKM. The CDR3 totals 11 residues. The CDR3 DNA is TGTGCCAGCAGTTTGAGGGATGAGCAGTTCTTC. This encodes CASSLRDEQFF.

In this sample, this clone turned up a few times. The chain uses TRBV16 and TRBJ1-5, with D uncertain. The V end lost 0 bases, the J end lost 4 bases, and 10 bases lay between the germline ends. Per germline, CDR1 KGHSY and CDR2 FQNENV. This CDR3 contains 15 residues. This CDR3 is CASSQSRGPNQPQHF. As DNA, the CDR3 is TGTGCCAGCAGCCAATCGCGGGGTCCTAATCAGCCCCAGCATTTT.

This rearrangement joins TRBV4-3 to TRBJ2-1; 10 nucleotides agree with TRBD2. V dropped 3 bases and J dropped 6; count of bases not matched to a gene: 8. The germline CDR1 and CDR2 sequences are LGHNA and YSLEER. The CDR3 runs 16 residues. CDR3 DNA sequence: TGCGCCAGCAGCCAGGCAACTAGCGGGGAAACCAATGAGCAGTTCTTC. Protein product: CASSQATSGETNEQFF.

The CDR3 DNA is TGTGCCAGCAGTTCTGGGAGGGGCGCAACCGGGGAGCTGTTTTTT. Its protein is CASSSGRGATGELFF. The chain recombines TRBV9 with TRBJ2-2; 7 positions agree with TRBD2. The CDR3 length is 15 residues. The V gene's germline CDR1 is SGDLS and CDR2 YYNGEE. V lost 5 bases and J lost 5; bases outside the gene matches: 9.

This clone was seen more than once but under ten times. V usage is TRBV29-1 and J usage is TRBJ2-1; TRBD2 matches 8 bases. The CDR3 is 13 residues long. Trimming cost V 4 bases and J 9 bases; bases outside gene matches: 8. CDR1 and CDR2 from the germline V gene are SQVTM and ANQGSEA. The CDR3 spells CSVARATSGEQFF. CDR3 bases: TGCAGCGTTGCCCGGGCCACTAGCGGTGAGCAGTTCTTC.

This clone showed up just a few times. The genes are TRBV10-3 and TRBJ2-3, with TRBD2 as a possible D gene (7 bases). Germline CDR1 is ENHRY and CDR2 is SYGVKD. The CDR3 extends over 14 amino acids. V was pared by 11 bases and J by 5 bases, with 20 bases between. The CDR3 DNA reads as TGTGCCTCACGGGGGGCGGGCAAGGGAGATACGCAGTATTTT. The encoded protein is CASRGAGKGDTQYF.

This clone was counted between two and nine times. The CDR3 region has the DNA TGTGCCAGCAGCGTAGACCCGGGTCGCTCCTACGAGCAGTACTTC. This sequence encodes CASSVDPGRSYEQYF. V usage is TRBV9 and J usage is TRBJ2-7; no clear D gene. V lost 0 bases to trimming and J lost 0 bases, with 10 bases between them. The CDR3 runs 15 residues. Germline V gives CDR1 SGDLS, CDR2 YYNGEE.

This clone appeared a few times. The rearrangement links TRBV2 to TRBJ2-6; D is uncertain. Germline lookup yields CDR1 SNHLY and CDR2 FYNNEI. V was pared by 5 bases and J by 0 bases, with 8 bases between. The CDR3 has 15 amino acids. The CDR3 coding sequence is TGTGCCAGCAGTAATTCAGTCTCTGGGGCCAACGTCCTGACTTTC. Translation: CASSNSVSGANVLTF.

The chain uses TRBV10-3 and TRBJ2-3; D unresolved. V dropped 7 bases and J dropped 9 bases, with 17 bases sitting between them. Germline V gene lookup returns CDR1 ENHRY and CDR2 SYGVKD. The CDR3 runs 13 residues. The CDR3 here is CAITGSREATQYF. The CDR3 coding sequence is TGTGCCATCACCGGGTCCCGAGAGGCCACGCAGTATTTT.

In this sample, this clone turned up many times. The chain uses TRBV4-2 and TRBJ2-6, with a possible D match to TRBD1 (5 bases). The CDR3 loop spans 17 amino acids. The V end was cut by 5 bases, the J end by 0 bases, with 14 bases between. Germline lookup yields CDR1 LGHNA and CDR2 YNFKEQ. CDR3 nucleotide sequence: TGTGCCAGCAGCTCAAGCCAGGGAAACTCTGGGGCCAACGTCCTGACTTTC. Amino acid sequence: CASSSSQGNSGANVLTF.

This clone has just a few counts. V and J are TRBV9 and TRBJ2-2, with TRBD2 matching over 14 bases. V lost 4 bases and J lost 4; bases outside the gene matches: 3. This CDR3 is built from 16 residues. The germline CDR1 and CDR2 sequences are SGDLS and YYNGEE. The chain's CDR3 is CASSPTSGRATGELFF. The CDR3 region has the DNA TGTGCCAGCAGCCCGACTAGCGGGAGGGCCACCGGGGAGCTGTTTTTT.

This clone turned up a few times. The J gene is TRBJ2-5, the V gene TRBV2; possible D gene TRBD2, 5 bases. V was trimmed by 6 bases and J by 5 bases, leaving 13 bases between them. In germline, CDR1 is SNHLY, CDR2 FYNNEI. This CDR3 region has 13 residues. The CDR3 loop reads CASSLDSGETQYF. CDR3 nucleotides: TGTGCCAGCAGCCTGGACTCGGGGGAGACCCAGTACTTC.

V gene TRBV2 combines with J gene TRBJ2-3; D is perhaps TRBD2 (5 bases). The CDR3 consists of 13 residues. The V end was cut by 8 bases, the J end by 0 bases, with 9 bases between. Germline V gene data show CDR1 as SNHLY and CDR2 as FYNNEI. The CDR3 region has the DNA TGTGCCAGCTCTGGCGGGAGCACAGATACGCAGTATTTT. It translates to CASSGGSTDTQYF. The variable domain in full, with the rest retrieved from reference TRBV2 and TRBJ2-3, is EPEVTQTPSHQVTQMGQEVILRCVPISNHLYFYWYRQILGQKVEFLVSFYNNEISEKSEIFDDQFSVERPDGSNFTLKIRSTKLEDSAMYFCASSGGSTDTQYFGPGTRLTVL.

This clone was seen a few times. The chain uses TRBV29-1 and TRBJ1-2; 10 bases map to TRBD1. V lost 2 bases, J lost 7 bases, and 4 bases stayed unmatched. This CDR3 has 13 amino acids. The germline CDR1 and CDR2 sequences are SQVTM and ANQGSEA. DNA for the CDR3: TGCAGCGTTGAAAAAGGGACAGGGGTTGGCTACACCTTC. Encoded protein: CSVEKGTGVGYTF.

As DNA, the CDR3 is TGTGCCAGCAGCCAGGGGCAGGGGGCCTCCGGGGAGCTGTTTTTT. Translating it yields CASSQGQGASGELFF. The V gene is TRBV11-3, the J gene TRBJ2-2; 8 bases fit TRBD1. The length of the CDR3 is 15 residues. Trimming removed 5 bases from V and 6 bases from J; junction bases left unmatched: 8. CDR1 is SGHNT, CDR2 YENEEA, per germline.